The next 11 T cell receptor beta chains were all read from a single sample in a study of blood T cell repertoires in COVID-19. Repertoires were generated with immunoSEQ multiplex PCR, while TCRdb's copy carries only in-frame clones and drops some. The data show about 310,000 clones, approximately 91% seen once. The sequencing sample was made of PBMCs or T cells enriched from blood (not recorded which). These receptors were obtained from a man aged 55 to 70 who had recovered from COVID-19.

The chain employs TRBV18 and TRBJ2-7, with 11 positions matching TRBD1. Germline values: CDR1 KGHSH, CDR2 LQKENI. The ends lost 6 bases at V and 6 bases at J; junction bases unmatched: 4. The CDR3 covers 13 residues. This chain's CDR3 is CASSSGTGGEQYF. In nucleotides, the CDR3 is TGTGCCAGCTCGTCCGGGACAGGGGGCGAGCAGTACTTC.

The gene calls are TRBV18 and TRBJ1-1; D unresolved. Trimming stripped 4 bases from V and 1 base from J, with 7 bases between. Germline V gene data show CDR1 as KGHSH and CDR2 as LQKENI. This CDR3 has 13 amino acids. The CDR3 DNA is TGTGCCAGCTCACAGCAGCGGAACACTGAAGCTTTCTTT. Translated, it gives CASSQQRNTEAFF.

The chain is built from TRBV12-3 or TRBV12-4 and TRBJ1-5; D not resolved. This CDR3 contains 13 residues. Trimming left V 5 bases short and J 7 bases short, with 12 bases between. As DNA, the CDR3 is TGTGCCAGCAGTCGCCGCGGTGGCCAGCCCCAGCATTTT. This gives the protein CASSRRGGQPQHF.

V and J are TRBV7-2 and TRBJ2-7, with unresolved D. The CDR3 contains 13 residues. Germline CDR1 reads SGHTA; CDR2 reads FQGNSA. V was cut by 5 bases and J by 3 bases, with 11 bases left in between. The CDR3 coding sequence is TGTGCCAGCAGCACACTACTGGGCTACGAGCAGTACTTC. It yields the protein CASSTLLGYEQYF. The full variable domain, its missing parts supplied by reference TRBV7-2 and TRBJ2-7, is GAGVSQSPSNKVTEKGKDVELRCDPISGHTALYWYRQSLGQGLEFLIYFQGNSAPDKSGLPSDRFSAERTGGSVSTLTIQRTQQEDSAVYLCASSTLLGYEQYFGPGTRLTVT.

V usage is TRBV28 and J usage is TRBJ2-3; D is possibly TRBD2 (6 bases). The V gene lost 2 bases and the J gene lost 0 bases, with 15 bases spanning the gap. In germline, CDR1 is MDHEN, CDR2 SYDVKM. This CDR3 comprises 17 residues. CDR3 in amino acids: CASSLPLQGLSTDTQYF. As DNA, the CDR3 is TGTGCCAGCAGTTTACCCCTCCAGGGACTCAGCACAGATACGCAGTATTTT.

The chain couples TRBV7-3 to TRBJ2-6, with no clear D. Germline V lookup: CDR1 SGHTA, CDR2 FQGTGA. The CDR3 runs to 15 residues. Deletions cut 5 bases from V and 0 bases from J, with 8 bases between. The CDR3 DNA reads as TGTGCCAGCAGCCCAGATCGCTCTGGGGCCAACGTCCTGACTTTC. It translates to CASSPDRSGANVLTF.

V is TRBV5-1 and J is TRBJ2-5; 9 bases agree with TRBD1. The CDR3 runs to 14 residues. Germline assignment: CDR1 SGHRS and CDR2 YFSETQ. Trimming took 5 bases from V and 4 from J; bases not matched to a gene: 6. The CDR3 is CASRLTGGSETQYF. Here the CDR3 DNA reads TGCGCCAGCAGGCTAACAGGGGGCTCAGAGACCCAGTACTTC.

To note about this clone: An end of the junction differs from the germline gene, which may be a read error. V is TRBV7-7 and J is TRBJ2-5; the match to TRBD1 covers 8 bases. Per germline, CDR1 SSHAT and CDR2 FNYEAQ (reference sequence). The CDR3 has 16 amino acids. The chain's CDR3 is CASSSEIRGRQETQYF. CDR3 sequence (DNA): TGTGCTAGCAGCTCGGAGATCAGGGGGCGACAAGAGACCCAGTACTTC.

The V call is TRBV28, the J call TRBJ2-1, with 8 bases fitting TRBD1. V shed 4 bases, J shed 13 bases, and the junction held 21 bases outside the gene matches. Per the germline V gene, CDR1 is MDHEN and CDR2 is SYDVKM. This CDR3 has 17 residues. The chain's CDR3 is CASSWGLTGVKLVGQFF. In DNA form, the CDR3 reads TGTGCCAGCAGTTGGGGACTGACAGGGGTCAAACTAGTCGGCCAGTTCTTC.

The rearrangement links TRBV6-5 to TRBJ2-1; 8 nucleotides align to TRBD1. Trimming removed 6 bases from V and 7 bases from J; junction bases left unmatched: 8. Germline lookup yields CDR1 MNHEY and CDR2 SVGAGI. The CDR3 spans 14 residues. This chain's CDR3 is CASSRQGAWNEQFF. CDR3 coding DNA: TGTGCCAGCAGCCGTCAGGGGGCGTGGAATGAGCAGTTCTTC.

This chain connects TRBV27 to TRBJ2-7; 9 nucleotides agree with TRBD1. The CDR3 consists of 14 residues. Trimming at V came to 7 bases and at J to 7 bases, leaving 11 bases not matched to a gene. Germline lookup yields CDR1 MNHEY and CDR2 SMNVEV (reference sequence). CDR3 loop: CASNKQGARREQYF. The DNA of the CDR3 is TGTGCCAGCAACAAACAGGGGGCGCGCAGGGAGCAGTACTTC.